This T cell receptor beta chain appears in the sequencing data of a study of blood T cell repertoires in COVID-19. CDR3 length equals 14 residues. As originally analysed: Amplification from reference gene primers served as the basis for estimated nucleated cell counts. Some clones are missing from TCRdb's copy, which holds only in-frame ones; the method was immunoSEQ multiplex PCR. V and J calls and clone size are copied from that table; D and trimming were computed from the DNA. The sample yields just under 85,000 clones, around four fifths seen once. The sequenced material came from peripheral blood. The rearrangement joins TRBV21-1 to TRBJ1-2; the listed D gene, TRBD1, was not tested against the DNA. TRBV21-1 is termed a pseudogene. The receptor was derived from a woman aged 55 to 70 with acute or convalescent COVID-19. The CDR3 spells CASSKGDSHSGYTF. The CDR3 DNA reads TGTGCCAGCAGCAAAGGGGACAGTCATAGTGGCTACACCTTC.